This T cell receptor beta chain was recovered during a study of T cell responses to AZD1222 COVID-19 vaccine. Germline CDR1 reads LGHDT; CDR2 reads YNNKEL (reference sequence). The CDR3 contains 14 residues. With 8 bases clipped from V and 7 bases from J, the junction kept 7 bases outside the gene matches. For this clone: Antigen specificity is unknown.

TCRdb's copy holds only in-frame clones and misses some; the assay was immunoSEQ multiplex PCR. The data hold 110,000 or so clones, with approximately 89% observed a single time. Study-wide findings and caveats: The span of vaccine-associated CD4 TCRs extended across spike, with dominance at 160-218 and 743-854. Among AZD1222 vaccinees, only six were seropositive at baseline. Per reports, nearly half of all spike-specific TCRs target regions that are unmutated in variants.

This chain links TRBV3-1 (or the pseudogene TRBV3-2) with TRBJ1-6; 8 bases fit TRBD1. The TCR comes from an adult who received the AZD1222 COVID-19 vaccine. The starting material was peripheral blood, obtained 28 days after the second AZD1222 dose. In nucleotides, the CDR3 is TGTGCCAGCCTCGGACAGGGCGGGAATTCACCCCTCCACTTT. It yields the protein CASLGQGGNSPLHF.